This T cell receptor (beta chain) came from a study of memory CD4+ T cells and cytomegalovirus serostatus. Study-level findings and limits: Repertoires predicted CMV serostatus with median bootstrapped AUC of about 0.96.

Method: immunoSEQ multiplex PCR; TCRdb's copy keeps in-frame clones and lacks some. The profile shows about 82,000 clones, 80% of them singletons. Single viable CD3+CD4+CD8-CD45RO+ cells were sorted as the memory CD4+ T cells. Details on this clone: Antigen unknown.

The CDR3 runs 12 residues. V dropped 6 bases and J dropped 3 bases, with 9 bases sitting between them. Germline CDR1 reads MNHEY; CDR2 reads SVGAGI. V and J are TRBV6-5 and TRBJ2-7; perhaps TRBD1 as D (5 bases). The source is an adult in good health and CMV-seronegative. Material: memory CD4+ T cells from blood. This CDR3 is CASSPGIYEQYF. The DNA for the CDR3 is TGTGCCAGCAGCCCAGGGATCTACGAGCAGTACTTC.